This record covers a single T cell receptor beta chain. Its antigen is as yet unknown. At the DNA level, this CDR3 is encoded by other sequences in the same sample as well. These data come from a study of shared clonotypes between healthy human individuals. Study summary: Used for every donor were three CD4 naive, three CD4 memory, two CD8 naive and one CD8 memory plate. Study-level points and caveats: Sequencing depth was expected to influence donor clonotype sharing.

Some clones are missing from TCRdb's copy, which holds only in-frame ones; the method was immunoSEQ multiplex PCR. The sample includes roughly 2.6 million clones, just over 90% seen only once; the top ten take around 0.14%. The TCR sequence derives from a man younger than 35 in good health. Sequenced input: naive CD4+ T cells sorted from blood. This sample's subset: CD45RA+ positively selected.

The CDR3 sequence: CAISEQGYEQYF. As DNA, the CDR3 is TGTGCCATCAGTGAACAGGGGTACGAGCAGTACTTC. The chain links TRBV10-3 to TRBJ2-7; 7 positions agree with TRBD1. Trimming at V came to 3 bases and at J to 4 bases, leaving 0 bases not matched to a gene. The CDR3 length is 12 residues. Germline CDR1 reads ENHRY; CDR2 reads SYGVKD.